Listed here is a single T cell receptor beta chain. The data originate from a study of blood T cells in healthy people across ages. The CDR3 has 14 residues. V was trimmed by 6 bases and J by 7 bases, leaving 13 bases between them. Germline V gene sequence: CDR1 MNHNS, CDR2 SASEGT. The donors, aged about 6 to 95, were healthy Caucasians from Russia. A J-beta primer mix and a sample-barcoded 5' primer were used in a second PCR of about 6 to 12 cycles. Each CDR3 protein is one row after TCRdb ran MiXCR on the 5' RACE reads. The sample gives 850,000 to 1,000,000 distinct CDR3 sequences, around 48% of which show up once; around an eighth is in the top ten.

Input material: blood. The TCR sequence derives from a man under 40 in good health. The genes are TRBV6-1 and TRBJ1-6; possibly TRBD1 for D (6 bases). The CDR3 region is CASSIGQSNSPLHF. The CDR3 coding sequence is TGTGCCAGCAGCATAGGACAGAGCAATTCACCCCTCCACTTT.